The rows below give T cell receptor beta chains drawn from one sample of a study of cytomegalovirus exposure and HLA in healthy donors. The assay was immunoSEQ multiplex PCR, and TCRdb's table has in-frame clones only and misses some. The profile shows fewer than 200,000 clones, 75% to 90% of them singletons. The sequenced material came from PBMCs. The receptors originated from a woman aged 18-35 years in good health and CMV-seronegative. The CDR3 runs from the conserved cysteine through the conserved F or W. Each record gives: clone size, J gene, D gene, V gene, CDR3 protein, CDR3 DNA. The D gene is left open where the match is weak. Clone size is not always given. Where it is, it says once, few, many or a class for expanded clones.

>.|TRBJ1-2|.|TRBV4-1
CASSQDQGWYGYTF
TGCGCCAGCAGCCAAGATCAGGGGTGGTATGGCTACACCTTC
>.|TRBJ2-7|TRBD1|TRBV29-1
CSVEGDTGGSYEQYF
TGCAGCGTTGAGGGAGACACAGGGGGCTCCTACGAGCAGTACTTC
>few|TRBJ1-2|.|TRBV9
CASSGLTGGYTF
TGTGCCAGCAGCGGGCTGACAGGTGGCTACACCTTC
>.|TRBJ2-7|.|TRBV7-9
CASSRDNSYEQYF
TGTGCCAGCAGCCGGGACAACTCCTACGAGCAGTACTTC
>.|TRBJ1-3|TRBD1|TRBV11-2
CASSSTGTGFTSGNTIYF
TGTGCCAGCAGCTCAACCGGGACAGGATTTACCTCTGGAAACACCATATATTTT
>.|TRBJ2-3|.|TRBV7-9
CASSSNTDTQYF
TGTGCCAGCAGCTCCAACACAGATACGCAGTATTTT
>.|TRBJ1-1|.|TRBV19
CASSIAIEAFF
TGTGCCAGTAGTATCGCTATTGAAGCTTTCTTT
>.|TRBJ2-7|TRBD1|TRBV5-4
CASSSPSGTGDYEQYF
TGTGCCAGCAGCTCCCCTTCCGGGACAGGGGACTACGAGCAGTACTTC
>.|TRBJ1-1|.|TRBV4-3
CASRRGGRSTEAFF
TGCGCCAGCAGACGAGGGGGTCGCAGCACTGAAGCTTTCTTT
>.|TRBJ2-1|.|TRBV5-1
CASSSSGLARSYNEQFF
TGCGCCAGCAGCTCCTCAGGGTTAGCCAGGTCCTACAATGAGCAGTTCTTC
>.|TRBJ1-1|.|TRBV7-6
CASSLKGNEAFF
TGTGCCAGCAGCTTAAAGGGGAATGAAGCTTTCTTT
>.|TRBJ2-1|TRBD2|TRBV5-1
CASSFAGLAAGYNEQFF
TGCGCCAGCAGCTTTGCAGGACTAGCGGCGGGATACAATGAGCAGTTCTTC
>once|TRBJ1-1|TRBD1|TRBV11-2
CASSPRAGGRTEAFF
TGTGCCAGCAGCCCCAGGGCAGGGGGTAGAACTGAAGCTTTCTTT
>.|TRBJ2-5|TRBD2|TRBV27
CASSLMGGETQYF
TGTGCCAGCAGTTTAATGGGGGGGGAGACCCAGTACTTC
>.|TRBJ2-1|TRBD2|TRBV2
CASSWGGEVYNEQFF
TGTGCCAGCAGTTGGGGAGGGGAGGTATACAATGAGCAGTTCTTC
>.|TRBJ2-3|.|TRBV5-6
CASSRNLLAIPVTDTQYF
TGTGCCAGCAGCCGCAACCTACTAGCAATCCCGGTGACAGATACGCAGTATTTT
>.|TRBJ2-1|TRBD2|TRBV29-1
CSVPGLAVYNEQFF
TGCAGCGTCCCGGGACTAGCGGTCTACAATGAGCAGTTCTTC
>.|TRBJ2-3|TRBD2|TRBV7-6
CASSSTSGGTDTQYF
TGTGCCAGCAGCTCTACTAGCGGGGGAACAGATACGCAGTATTTT
>once|TRBJ2-7|TRBD2|TRBV14
CASSQIRLAGVNEQYF
TGTGCCAGCAGCCAAATACGACTAGCGGGGGTTAACGAGCAGTACTTC
>.|TRBJ1-3|.|TRBV7-8
CASSPDGGNTIYF
TGTGCCAGCAGTCCTGACGGGGGAAACACCATATATTTT
>.|TRBJ1-2|TRBD1|TRBV28
CASTPGQTRYGYTF
TGTGCCAGCACCCCGGGACAGACTAGGTATGGCTACACCTTC
>.|TRBJ1-1|.|TRBV4-1
CASSPHINRGVEAFF
TGCGCCAGCAGCCCACATATAAACCGGGGAGTTGAAGCTTTCTTT
>.|TRBJ2-7|.|TRBV6-5
CASSYGGSREQYF
TGTGCCAGCAGTTACGGAGGGTCCCGCGAGCAGTACTTC
>.|TRBJ1-6|.|TRBV27
CASRTGNSPLHF
TGTGCCAGCAGGACTGGTAATTCACCCCTCCACTTT
>.|TRBJ2-2|TRBD2|TRBV5-1
CASSHATSGSWAGELFF
TGCGCCAGCAGCCATGCTACTAGCGGGAGTTGGGCCGGGGAGCTGTTTTTT
>.|TRBJ2-5|TRBD2|TRBV11-2
CASSLMAGGLRETQYF
TGTGCCAGCAGCTTAATGGCGGGAGGCCTCAGGGAGACCCAGTACTTC
>.|TRBJ1-5|.|TRBV2
CASRSTGYGNQPQHF
TGTGCCAGCAGATCTACAGGGTACGGCAATCAGCCCCAGCATTTT
>.|TRBJ1-2|.|TRBV19
CASSPDRIRGSGYTF
TGTGCCAGTAGTCCTGACAGGATCCGAGGCTCTGGCTACACCTTC
>.|TRBJ1-4|.|TRBV4-1
CASSQEETTNEKLFF
TGCGCCAGCAGCCAAGAAGAGACAACTAATGAAAAACTGTTTTTT
>.|TRBJ1-1|TRBD1|TRBV7-6
CASSLTVTGGKNTEAFF
TGTGCCAGCAGCTTAACCGTGACAGGGGGAAAGAACACTGAAGCTTTCTTT
>.|TRBJ2-7|TRBD1|TRBV10-2
CASSAAPGQGIIYEQYF
TGCGCCAGCAGTGCGGCTCCGGGACAGGGTATCATCTACGAGCAGTACTTC
>few|TRBJ1-4|TRBD1|TRBV6-1
CASRETGTGEKLFF
TGTGCCAGCAGGGAGACAGGGACGGGTGAAAAACTGTTTTTT
>.|TRBJ2-7|TRBD2|TRBV4-1
CASSQGAPGGHSYYEQYF
TGCGCCAGCAGCCAAGGGGCTCCGGGGGGGCACTCCTACTACGAGCAGTACTTC